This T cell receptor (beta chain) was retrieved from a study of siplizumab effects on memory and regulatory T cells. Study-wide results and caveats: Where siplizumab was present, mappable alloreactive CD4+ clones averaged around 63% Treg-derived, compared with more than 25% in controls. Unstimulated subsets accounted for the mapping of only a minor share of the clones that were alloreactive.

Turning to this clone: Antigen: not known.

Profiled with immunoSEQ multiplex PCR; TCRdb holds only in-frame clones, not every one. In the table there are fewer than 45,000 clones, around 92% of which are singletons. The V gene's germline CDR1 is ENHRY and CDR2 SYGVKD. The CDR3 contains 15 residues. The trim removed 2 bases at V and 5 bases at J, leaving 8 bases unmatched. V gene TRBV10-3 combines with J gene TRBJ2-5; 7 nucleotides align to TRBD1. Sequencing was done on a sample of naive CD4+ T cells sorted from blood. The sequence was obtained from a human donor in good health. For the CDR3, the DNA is TGTGCCATCAGTGAGCCTTCGACAGGGTTGGAGACCCAGTACTTC. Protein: CAISEPSTGLETQYF.